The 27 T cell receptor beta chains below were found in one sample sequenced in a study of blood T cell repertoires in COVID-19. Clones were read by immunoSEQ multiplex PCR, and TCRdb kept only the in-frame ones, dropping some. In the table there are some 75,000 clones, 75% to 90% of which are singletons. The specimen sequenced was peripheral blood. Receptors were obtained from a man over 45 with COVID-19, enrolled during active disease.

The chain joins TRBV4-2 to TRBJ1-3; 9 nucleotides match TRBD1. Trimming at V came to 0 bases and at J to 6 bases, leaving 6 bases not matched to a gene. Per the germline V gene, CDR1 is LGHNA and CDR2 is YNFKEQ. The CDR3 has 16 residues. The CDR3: CASSQEGQGLTNTIYF. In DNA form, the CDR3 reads TGTGCCAGCAGCCAAGAAGGACAGGGGCTGACAAACACCATATATTTT.

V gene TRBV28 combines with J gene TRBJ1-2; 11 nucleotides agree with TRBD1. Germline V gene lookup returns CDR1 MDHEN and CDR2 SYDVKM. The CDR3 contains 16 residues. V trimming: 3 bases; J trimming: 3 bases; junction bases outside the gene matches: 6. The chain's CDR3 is CASSFPGTGGDYGYTF. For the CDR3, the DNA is TGTGCCAGCAGTTTTCCCGGGACAGGGGGTGACTATGGCTACACCTTC.

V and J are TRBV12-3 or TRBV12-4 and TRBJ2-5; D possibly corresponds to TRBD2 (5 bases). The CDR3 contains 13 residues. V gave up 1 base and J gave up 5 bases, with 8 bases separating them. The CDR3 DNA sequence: TGTGCCAGCAGTTTAGGGGAGCTGGAGACCCAGTACTTC. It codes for CASSLGELETQYF.

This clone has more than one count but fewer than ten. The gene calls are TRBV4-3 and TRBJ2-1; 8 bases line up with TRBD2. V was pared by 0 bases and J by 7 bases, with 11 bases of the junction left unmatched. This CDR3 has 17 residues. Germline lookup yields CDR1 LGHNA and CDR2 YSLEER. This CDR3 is CASSQDTMGLGGNEQFF. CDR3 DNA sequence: TGCGCCAGCAGCCAAGATACAATGGGACTAGGGGGTAATGAGCAGTTCTTC.

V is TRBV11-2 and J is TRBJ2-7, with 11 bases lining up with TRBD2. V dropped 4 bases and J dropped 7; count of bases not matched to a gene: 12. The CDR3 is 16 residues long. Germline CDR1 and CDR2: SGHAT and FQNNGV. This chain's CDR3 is CASSSTSGNFLREQYF. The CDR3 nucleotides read TGTGCCAGCAGCTCGACTAGCGGGAACTTTCTTCGAGAGCAGTACTTC.

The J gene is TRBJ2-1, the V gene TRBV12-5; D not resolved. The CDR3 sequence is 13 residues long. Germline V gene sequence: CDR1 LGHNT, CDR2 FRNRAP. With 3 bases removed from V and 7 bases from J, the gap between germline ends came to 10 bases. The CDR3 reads CASGFLPGNEQFF. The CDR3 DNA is TGTGCTAGTGGTTTCCTCCCCGGGAATGAGCAGTTCTTC.

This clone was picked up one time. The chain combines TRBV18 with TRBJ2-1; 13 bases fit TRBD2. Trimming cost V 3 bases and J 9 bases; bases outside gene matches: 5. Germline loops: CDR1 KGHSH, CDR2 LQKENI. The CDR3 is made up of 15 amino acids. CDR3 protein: CASSPGLAGASEQFF. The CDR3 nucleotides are TGTGCCAGCTCACCCGGACTAGCGGGAGCAAGTGAGCAGTTCTTC.

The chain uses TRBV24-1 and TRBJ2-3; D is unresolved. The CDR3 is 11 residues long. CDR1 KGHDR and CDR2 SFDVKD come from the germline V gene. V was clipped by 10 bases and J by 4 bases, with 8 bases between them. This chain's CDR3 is CATQAADTQYF. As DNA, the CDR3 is TGTGCCACTCAAGCCGCAGATACGCAGTATTTT.

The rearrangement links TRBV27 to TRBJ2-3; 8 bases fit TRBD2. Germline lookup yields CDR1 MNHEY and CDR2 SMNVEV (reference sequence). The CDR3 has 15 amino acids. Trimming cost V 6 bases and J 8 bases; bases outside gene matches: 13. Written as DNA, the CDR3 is TGTGCCAGCAGCTTAGCGGGATCTTCAGCCGGTACGCAGTATTTT. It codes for CASSLAGSSAGTQYF.

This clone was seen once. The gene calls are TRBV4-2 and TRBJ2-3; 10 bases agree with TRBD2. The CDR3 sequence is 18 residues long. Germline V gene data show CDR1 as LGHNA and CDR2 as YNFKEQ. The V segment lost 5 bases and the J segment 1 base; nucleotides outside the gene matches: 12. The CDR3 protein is CASSELAGISSGTDTQYF. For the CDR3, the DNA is TGTGCCAGCAGCGAACTAGCGGGAATATCGAGTGGCACAGATACGCAGTATTTT.

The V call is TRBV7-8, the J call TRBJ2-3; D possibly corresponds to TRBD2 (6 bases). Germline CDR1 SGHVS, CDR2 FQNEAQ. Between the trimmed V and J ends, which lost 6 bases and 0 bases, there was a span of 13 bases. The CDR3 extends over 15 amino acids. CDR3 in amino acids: CASRSRGASTDTQYF. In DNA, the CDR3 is TGTGCCAGCAGGTCGCGGGGTGCGAGCACAGATACGCAGTATTTT.

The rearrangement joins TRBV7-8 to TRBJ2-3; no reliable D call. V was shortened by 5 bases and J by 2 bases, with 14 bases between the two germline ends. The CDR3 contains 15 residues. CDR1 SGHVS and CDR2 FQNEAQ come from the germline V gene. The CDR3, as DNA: TGTGCCAGCAGCCGAGCCGGGTTCACCACAGATACGCAGTATTTT. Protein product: CASSRAGFTTDTQYF.

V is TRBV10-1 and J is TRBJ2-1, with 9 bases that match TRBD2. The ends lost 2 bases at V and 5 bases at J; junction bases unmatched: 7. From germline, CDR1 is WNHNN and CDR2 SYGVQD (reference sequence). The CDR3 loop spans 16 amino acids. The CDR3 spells CASSEPGLARDNEQFF. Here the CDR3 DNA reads TGCGCCAGCAGTGAGCCAGGACTAGCGAGGGACAATGAGCAGTTCTTC.

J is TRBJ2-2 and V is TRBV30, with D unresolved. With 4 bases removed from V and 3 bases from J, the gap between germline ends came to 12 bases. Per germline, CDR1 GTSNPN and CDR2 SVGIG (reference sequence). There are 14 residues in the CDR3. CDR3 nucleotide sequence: TGTGCCTGGAAGTCGGTGGTGTACACCGGGGAGCTGTTTTTT. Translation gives CAWKSVVYTGELFF.

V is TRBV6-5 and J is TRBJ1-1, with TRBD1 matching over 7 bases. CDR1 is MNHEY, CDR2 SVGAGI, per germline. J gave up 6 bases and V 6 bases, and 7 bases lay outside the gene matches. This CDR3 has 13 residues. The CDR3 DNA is TGTGCCAGCAGACTACAGGGGCAGTCTGAAGCTTTCTTT. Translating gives CASRLQGQSEAFF.

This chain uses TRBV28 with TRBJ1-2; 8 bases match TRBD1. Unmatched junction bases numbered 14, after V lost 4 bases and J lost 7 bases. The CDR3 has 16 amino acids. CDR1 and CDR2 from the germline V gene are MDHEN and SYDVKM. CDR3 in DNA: TGTGCCAGCAGTTCCCCCGGGACAGGAGCCGGGGCTGGCTACACCTTC. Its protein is CASSSPGTGAGAGYTF.

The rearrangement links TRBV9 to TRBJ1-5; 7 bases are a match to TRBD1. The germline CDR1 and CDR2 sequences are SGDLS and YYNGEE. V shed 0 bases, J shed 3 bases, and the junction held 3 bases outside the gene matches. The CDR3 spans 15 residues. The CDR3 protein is CASSVEGAINQPQHF. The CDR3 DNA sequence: TGTGCCAGCAGCGTAGAGGGGGCAATCAATCAGCCCCAGCATTTT.

The CDR3 loop is CATSRGRSEKLFF. The CDR3 nucleotides are TGTGCCACCAGCAGAGGTCGGTCCGAAAAACTGTTTTTT. The rearrangement links TRBV15 to TRBJ1-4; D gene uncertain. This CDR3 has 13 amino acids. Trimming took 1 base from V and 8 from J, leaving 8 bases between them. Germline CDR1 and CDR2: LNHNV and YYDKDF (reference sequence).

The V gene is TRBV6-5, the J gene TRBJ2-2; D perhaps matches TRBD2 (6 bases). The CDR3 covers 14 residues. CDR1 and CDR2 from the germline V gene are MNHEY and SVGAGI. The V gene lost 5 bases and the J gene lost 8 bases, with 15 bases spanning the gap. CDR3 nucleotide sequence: TGTGCCAGCAGTCGCGGCCTCGGGGGTGGGGAGCTGTTTTTT. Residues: CASSRGLGGGELFF.

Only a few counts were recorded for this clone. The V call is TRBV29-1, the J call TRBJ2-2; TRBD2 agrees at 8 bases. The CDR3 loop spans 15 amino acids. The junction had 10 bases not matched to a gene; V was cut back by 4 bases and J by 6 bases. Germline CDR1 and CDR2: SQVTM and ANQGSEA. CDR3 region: CSVAPGLGRSGELFF. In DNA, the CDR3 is TGCAGCGTTGCGCCGGGACTAGGGCGTTCCGGGGAGCTGTTTTTT.

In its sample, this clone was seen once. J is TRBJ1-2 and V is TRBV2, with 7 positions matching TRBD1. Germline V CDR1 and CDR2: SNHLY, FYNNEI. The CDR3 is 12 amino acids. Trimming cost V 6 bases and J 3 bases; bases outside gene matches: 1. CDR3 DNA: TGTGCCAGCAGACAGGGGCACTATGGCTACACCTTC. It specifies CASRQGHYGYTF.

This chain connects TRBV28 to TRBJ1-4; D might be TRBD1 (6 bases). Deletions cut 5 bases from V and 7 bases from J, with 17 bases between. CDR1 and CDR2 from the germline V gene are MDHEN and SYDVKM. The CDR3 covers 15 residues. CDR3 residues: CASSPPDRWGEKLFF. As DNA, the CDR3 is TGTGCCAGCAGTCCACCTGACAGGTGGGGTGAAAAACTGTTTTTT.

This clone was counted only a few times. In DNA form, the CDR3 reads TGTGCCAGCACCGACAGGGGGCTGACCTACGAGCAGTACTTC. It codes for CASTDRGLTYEQYF. J is TRBJ2-7 and V is TRBV28; 10 nucleotides line up with TRBD1. Per germline, CDR1 MDHEN and CDR2 SYDVKM. V shed 7 bases and J 2 bases; nucleotides not matched to a gene: 5. The CDR3 totals 14 residues.

The CDR3 nucleotides read TGTGCCAGCAGTTACCTGGAGGGACTTTCCAGGAGCTCCTATAATTCACCCCTCCACTTT. Its protein product is CASSYLEGLSRSSYNSPLHF. The chain links TRBV6-2 or TRBV6-3 to TRBJ1-6; possibly TRBD1 for D (5 bases). This CDR3 is built from 20 residues. Per germline, CDR1 MNHEY and CDR2 SVGEGT. V lost 2 bases, J lost 0 bases, and 20 bases lay in between.

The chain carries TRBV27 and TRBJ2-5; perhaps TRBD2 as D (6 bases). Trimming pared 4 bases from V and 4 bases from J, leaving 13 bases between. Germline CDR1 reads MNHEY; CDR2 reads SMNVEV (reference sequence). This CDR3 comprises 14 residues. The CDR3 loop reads CASSYGTPGETQYF. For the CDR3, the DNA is TGTGCCAGCAGTTACGGGACTCCGGGAGAGACCCAGTACTTC.

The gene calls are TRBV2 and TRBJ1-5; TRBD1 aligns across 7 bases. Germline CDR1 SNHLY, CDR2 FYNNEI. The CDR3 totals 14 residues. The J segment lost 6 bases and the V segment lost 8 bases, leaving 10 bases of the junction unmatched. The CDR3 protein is CASVAVAGGQPQHF. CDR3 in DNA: TGTGCCAGCGTCGCAGTGGCAGGGGGTCAGCCCCAGCATTTT.

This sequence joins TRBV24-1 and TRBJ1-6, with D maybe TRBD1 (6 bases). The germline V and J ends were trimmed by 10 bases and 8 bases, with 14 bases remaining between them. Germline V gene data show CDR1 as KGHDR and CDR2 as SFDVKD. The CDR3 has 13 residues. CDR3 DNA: TGTGCCACTCAGGGGTTTGGAGATTCACCCCTCCACTTT. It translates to CATQGFGDSPLHF.